The 4 T cell receptor beta chains reported below all come from one sample, sequenced in a study of cytomegalovirus exposure and HLA in healthy donors. Vbeta (60) and Jbeta (13) primers were used in the PCR. Libraries were prepared by immunoSEQ multiplex PCR; TCRdb keeps only in-frame clonotypes and omits some of them. Of more than 150,000 clones in the sample, around 80% were seen once. Sequenced sample: PBMCs. The receptors come from a man between 18 and 35 years old in good health and CMV-seronegative.

The chain uses TRBV6-5 and TRBJ2-7; 7 nucleotides align to TRBD1. Germline CDR1 MNHEY, CDR2 SVGAGI. The CDR3 totals 15 residues. The J segment lost 1 base and the V segment lost 6 bases, leaving 9 bases of the junction unmatched. The CDR3 here is CASRNDRVGSYEQYF. The CDR3 DNA follows: TGTGCCAGCAGAAACGACAGGGTGGGGTCCTACGAGCAGTACTTC.

The chain has TRBV29-1 and TRBJ2-7; 9 bases fit TRBD1. The V and J ends lost 4 bases and 4 bases, in that order; junction bases with no gene match: 14. CDR3 length: 16 amino acids. CDR1 SQVTM and CDR2 ANQGSEA come from the germline V gene. The CDR3 coding sequence is TGCAGCGTTGCGGGACTTATAGGACAGGGGATGTACGAGCAGTACTTC. Translated, it gives CSVAGLIGQGMYEQYF.

This chain connects TRBV4-2 to TRBJ1-1; the D gene is possibly TRBD1 (6 bases). Looked up from germline, CDR1 is LGHNA and CDR2 is YNFKEQ. Trimming left V 6 bases short and J 0 bases short, with 11 bases between. The CDR3 length is 14 residues. The CDR3 spells CASRHTGMNTEAFF. DNA of the CDR3: TGTGCCAGCAGGCATACAGGGATGAACACTGAAGCTTTCTTT.

This clone was observed once. The rearrangement links TRBV15 to TRBJ2-2, with D unclear. Germline lookup yields CDR1 LNHNV and CDR2 YYDKDF (reference sequence). The CDR3 is made up of 15 amino acids. V shed 1 base and J shed 3 bases, with 9 bases lying between them. The CDR3 nucleotides are TGTGCCACCAGCAGAGTAATAAGAGACACCGGGGAGCTGTTTTTT. Protein product: CATSRVIRDTGELFF.